This TCR beta chain was captured by sequencing in a study of OX40 agonist ivuxolimab in advanced cancers. Whole-study context: Ivuxolimab is a fully human IgG2 antibody that activates OX40 (CD134). Patients were about 83% male with ages roughly 23 to 85, mean 60.

The data were produced by immunoSEQ multiplex PCR, yet TCRdb's version contains in-frame clones alone and is incomplete. The data contain tens of thousands of clones, about 90% of them singletons. V shed 9 bases and J 5 bases; nucleotides not matched to a gene: 2. This CDR3 has 11 residues. CDR1 and CDR2 (germline): MDHEN, SYDVKM. The starting material was CD4+ or CD8+ T cells sorted from blood, obtained in a trial of the OX40 agonist ivuxolimab. The sequence was collected from an adult with an advanced solid tumor such as melanoma, head and neck, liver or kidney cancer. The rearrangement joins TRBV28 to TRBJ2-7; 9 bases are shared with TRBD1. As DNA, the CDR3 is TGTGCCAGTACAGGGGGCAACGAGCAGTACTTC. As protein: CASTGGNEQYF.